This T cell receptor beta chain was recovered during a study of T cell changes during pregnancy in multiple sclerosis. The length of the CDR3 is 14 residues. Germline loops: CDR1 LNHDA, CDR2 SQIVND (reference sequence). V was clipped by 3 bases and J by 0 bases, with 8 bases between them. The table came from immunoSEQ multiplex PCR; TCRdb's copy has only in-frame clones and leaves some out. The table has tens of thousands of clones, around nine tenths seen once. The rearrangement uses TRBV19 and TRBJ1-1; unclear D gene. This clonotype was obtained from a female donor with multiple sclerosis, enrolled in a pregnancy study. This specimen was peripheral blood, taken in the third trimester of pregnancy. The CDR3 sequence: CASSIWRLNTEAFF. As DNA, the CDR3 is TGTGCCAGTAGTATCTGGAGACTGAACACTGAAGCTTTCTTT.